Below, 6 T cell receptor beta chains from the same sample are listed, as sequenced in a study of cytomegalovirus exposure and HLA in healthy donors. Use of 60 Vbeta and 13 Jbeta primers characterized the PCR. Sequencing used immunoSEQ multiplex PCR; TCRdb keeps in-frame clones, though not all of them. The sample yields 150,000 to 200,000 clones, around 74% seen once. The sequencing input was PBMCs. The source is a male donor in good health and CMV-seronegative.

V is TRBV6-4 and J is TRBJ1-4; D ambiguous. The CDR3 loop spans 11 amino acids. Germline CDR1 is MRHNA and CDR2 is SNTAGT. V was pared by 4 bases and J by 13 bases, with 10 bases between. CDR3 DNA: TGTGCCAGCAGTGGTGTCCGGGGACTGTTTTTT. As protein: CASSGVRGLFF.

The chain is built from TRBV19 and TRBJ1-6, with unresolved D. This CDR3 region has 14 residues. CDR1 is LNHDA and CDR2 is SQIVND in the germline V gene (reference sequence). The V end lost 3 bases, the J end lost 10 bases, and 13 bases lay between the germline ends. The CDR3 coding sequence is TGTGCCAGTAGTATTCAGTCGCGAGGCTCACCCCTCCACTTT. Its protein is CASSIQSRGSPLHF.

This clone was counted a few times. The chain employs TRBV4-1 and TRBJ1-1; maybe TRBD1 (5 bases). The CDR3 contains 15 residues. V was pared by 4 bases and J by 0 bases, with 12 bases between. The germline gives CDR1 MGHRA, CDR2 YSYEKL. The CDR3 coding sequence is TGCGCCAGCAGCCCCGGGGGGGGGATGAACACTGAAGCTTTCTTT. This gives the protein CASSPGGGMNTEAFF.

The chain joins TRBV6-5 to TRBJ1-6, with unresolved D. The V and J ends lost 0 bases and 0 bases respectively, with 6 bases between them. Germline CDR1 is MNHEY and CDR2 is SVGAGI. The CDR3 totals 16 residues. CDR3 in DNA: TGTGCCAGCAGTTACTCTAAGAGCTCCTATAATTCACCCCTCCACTTT. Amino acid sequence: CASSYSKSSYNSPLHF.

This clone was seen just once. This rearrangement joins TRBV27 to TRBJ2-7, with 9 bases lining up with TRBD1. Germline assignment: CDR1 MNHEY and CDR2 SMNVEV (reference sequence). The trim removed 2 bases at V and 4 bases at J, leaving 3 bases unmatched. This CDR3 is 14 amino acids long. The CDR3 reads CASSLAGQGYEQYF. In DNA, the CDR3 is TGTGCCAGCAGTTTAGCAGGACAGGGGTACGAGCAGTACTTC.

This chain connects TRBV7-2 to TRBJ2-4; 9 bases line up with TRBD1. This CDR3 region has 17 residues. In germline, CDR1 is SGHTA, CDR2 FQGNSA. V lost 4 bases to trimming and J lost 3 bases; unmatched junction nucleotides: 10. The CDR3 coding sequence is TGTGCCAGCAGCTCTTTGACAGGGGGGTTATTCAAAAACATTCAGTACTTC. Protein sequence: CASSSLTGGLFKNIQYF.